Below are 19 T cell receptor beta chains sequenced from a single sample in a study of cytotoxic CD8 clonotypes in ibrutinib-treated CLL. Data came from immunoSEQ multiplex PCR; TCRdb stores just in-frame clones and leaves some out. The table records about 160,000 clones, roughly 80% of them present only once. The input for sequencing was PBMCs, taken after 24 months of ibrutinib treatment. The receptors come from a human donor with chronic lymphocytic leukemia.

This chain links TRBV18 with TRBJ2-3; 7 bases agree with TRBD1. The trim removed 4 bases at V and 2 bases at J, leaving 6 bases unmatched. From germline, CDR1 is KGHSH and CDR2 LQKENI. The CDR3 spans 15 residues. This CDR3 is CASSRDRTYTDTQYF. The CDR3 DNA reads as TGTGCCAGCTCACGGGACAGAACCTACACAGATACGCAGTATTTT.

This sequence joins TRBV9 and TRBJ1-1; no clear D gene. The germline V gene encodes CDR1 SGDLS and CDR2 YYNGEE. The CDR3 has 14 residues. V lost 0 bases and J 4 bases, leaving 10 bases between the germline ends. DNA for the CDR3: TGTGCCAGCAGCGTAGTCCCTAGCGGCACTGAAGCTTTCTTT. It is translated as CASSVVPSGTEAFF.

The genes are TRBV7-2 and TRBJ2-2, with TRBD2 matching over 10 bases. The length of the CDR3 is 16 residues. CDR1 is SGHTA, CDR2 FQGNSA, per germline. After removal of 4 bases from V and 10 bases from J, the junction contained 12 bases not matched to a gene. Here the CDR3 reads CASSSASGGPKSELFF. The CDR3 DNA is TGTGCCAGCAGCTCAGCTAGCGGGGGCCCTAAGTCGGAGCTGTTTTTT. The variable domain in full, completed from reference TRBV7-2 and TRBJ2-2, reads GAGVSQSPSNKVTEKGKDVELRCDPISGHTALYWYRQSLGQGLEFLIYFQGNSAPDKSGLPSDRFSAERTGGSVSTLTIQRTQQEDSAVYLCASSSASGGPKSELFFGEGSRLTVL.

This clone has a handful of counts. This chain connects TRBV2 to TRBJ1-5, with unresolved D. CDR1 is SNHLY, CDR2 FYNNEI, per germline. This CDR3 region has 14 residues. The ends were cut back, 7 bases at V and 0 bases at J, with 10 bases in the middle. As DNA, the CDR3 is TGTGCCAGCAACCCGAACTATAGCAATCAGCCCCAGCATTTT. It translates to CASNPNYSNQPQHF.

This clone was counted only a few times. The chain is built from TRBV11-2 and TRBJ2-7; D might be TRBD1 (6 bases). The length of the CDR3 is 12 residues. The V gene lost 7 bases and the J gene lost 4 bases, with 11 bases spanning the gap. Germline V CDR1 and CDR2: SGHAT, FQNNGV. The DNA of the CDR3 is TGTGCCAGCACCGGGACATGGTACGAGCAGTACTTC. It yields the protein CASTGTWYEQYF.

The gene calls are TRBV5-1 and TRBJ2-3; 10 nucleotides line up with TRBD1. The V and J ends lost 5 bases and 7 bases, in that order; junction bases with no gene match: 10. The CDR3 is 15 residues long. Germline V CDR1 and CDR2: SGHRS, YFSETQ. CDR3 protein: CASSSRDRGVNTQYF. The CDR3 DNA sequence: TGCGCCAGCAGTTCCCGGGACAGGGGCGTGAATACGCAGTATTTT.

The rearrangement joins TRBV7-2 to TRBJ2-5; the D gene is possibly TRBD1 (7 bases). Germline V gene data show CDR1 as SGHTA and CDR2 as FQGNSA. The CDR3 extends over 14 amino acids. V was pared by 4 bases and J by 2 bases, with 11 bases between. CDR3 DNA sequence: TGTGCCAGCAGCTCGCGGGACAGACAAGAGACCCAGTACTTC. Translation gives CASSSRDRQETQYF.

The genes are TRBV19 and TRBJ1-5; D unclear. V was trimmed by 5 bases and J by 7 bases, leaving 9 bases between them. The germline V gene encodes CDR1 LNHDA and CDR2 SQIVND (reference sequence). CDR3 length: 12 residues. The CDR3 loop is CASSLWQQPQHF. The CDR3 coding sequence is TGTGCCAGTAGTCTCTGGCAGCAGCCCCAGCATTTT.

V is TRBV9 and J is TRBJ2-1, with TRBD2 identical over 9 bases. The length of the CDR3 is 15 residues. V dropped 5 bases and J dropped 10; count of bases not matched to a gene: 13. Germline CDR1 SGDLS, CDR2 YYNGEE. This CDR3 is CASSALAGGQGEQFF. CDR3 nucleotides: TGTGCCAGCAGTGCCTTGGCGGGAGGGCAGGGCGAGCAGTTCTTC.

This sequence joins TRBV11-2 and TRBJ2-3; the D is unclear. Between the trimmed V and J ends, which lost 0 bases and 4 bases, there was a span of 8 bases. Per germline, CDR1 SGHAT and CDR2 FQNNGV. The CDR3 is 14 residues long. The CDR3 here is CASSLDSAPDTQYF. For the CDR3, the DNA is TGTGCCAGCAGCTTAGATTCCGCCCCAGATACGCAGTATTTT.

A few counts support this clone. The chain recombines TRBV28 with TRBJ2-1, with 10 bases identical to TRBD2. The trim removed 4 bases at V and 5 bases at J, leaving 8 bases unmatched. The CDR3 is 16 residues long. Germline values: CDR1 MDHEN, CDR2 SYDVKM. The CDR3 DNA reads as TGTGCCAGCAGTTCCGACGGACTAGCGGAAAACAATGAGCAGTTCTTC. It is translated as CASSSDGLAENNEQFF. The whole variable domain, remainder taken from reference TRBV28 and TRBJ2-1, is DVKVTQSSRYLVKRTGEKVFLECVQDMDHENMFWYRQDPGLGLRLIYFSYDVKMKEKGDIPEGYSVSREKKERFSLILESASTNQTSMYLCASSSDGLAENNEQFFGPGTRLTVL.

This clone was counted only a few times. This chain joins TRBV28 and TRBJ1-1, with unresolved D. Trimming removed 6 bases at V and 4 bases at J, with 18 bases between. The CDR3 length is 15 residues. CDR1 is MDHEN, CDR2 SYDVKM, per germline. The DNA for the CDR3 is TGTGCCAGCAGCCGCCCCGGCCAGTGGGGCACTGAAGCTTTCTTT. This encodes CASSRPGQWGTEAFF.

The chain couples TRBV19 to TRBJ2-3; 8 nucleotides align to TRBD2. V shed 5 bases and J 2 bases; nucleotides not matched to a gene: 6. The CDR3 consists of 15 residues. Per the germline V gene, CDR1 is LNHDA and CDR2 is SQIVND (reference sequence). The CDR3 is CASSVPSGSTDTQYF. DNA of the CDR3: TGTGCCAGTAGTGTCCCTAGCGGGTCCACAGATACGCAGTATTTT.

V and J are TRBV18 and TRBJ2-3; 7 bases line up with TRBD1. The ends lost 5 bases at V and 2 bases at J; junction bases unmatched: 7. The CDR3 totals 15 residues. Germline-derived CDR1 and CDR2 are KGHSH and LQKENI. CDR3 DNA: TGTGCCAGCTCAGACAGGGTAGGAGTCACAGATACGCAGTATTTT. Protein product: CASSDRVGVTDTQYF.

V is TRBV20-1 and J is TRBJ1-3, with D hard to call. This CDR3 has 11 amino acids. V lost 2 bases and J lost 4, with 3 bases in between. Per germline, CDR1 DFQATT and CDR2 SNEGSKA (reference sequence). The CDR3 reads CSARTGNTIYF. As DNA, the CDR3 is TGCAGTGCTAGAACCGGAAACACCATATATTTT.

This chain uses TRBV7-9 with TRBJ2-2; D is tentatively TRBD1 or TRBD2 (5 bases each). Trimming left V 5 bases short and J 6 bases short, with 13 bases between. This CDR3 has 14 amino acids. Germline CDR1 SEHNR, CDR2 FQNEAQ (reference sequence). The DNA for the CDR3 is TGTGCCAGCAGCATCCGCCGGGACGCCGGGGAGCTGTTTTTT. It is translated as CASSIRRDAGELFF.

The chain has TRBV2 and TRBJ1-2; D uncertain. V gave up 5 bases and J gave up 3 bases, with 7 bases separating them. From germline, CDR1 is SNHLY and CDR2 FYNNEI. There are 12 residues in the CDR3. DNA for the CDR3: TGTGCCAGCAGTAGAGTGGACTATGGCTACACCTTC. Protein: CASSRVDYGYTF.

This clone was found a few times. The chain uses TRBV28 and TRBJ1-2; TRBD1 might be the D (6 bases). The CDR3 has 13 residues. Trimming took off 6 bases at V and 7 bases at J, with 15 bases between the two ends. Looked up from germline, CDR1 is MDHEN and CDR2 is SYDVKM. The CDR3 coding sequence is TGTGCCAGCAGCCAGCGGGGGGCCGGTGGCTACACCTTC. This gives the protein CASSQRGAGGYTF.

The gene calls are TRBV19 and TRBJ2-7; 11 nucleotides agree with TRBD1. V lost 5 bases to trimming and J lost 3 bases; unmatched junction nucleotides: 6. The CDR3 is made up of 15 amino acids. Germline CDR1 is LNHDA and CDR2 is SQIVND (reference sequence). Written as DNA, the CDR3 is TGTGCCAGTAGTCCAACCGGGACAGGGGGCTACGAGCAGTACTTC. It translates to CASSPTGTGGYEQYF.